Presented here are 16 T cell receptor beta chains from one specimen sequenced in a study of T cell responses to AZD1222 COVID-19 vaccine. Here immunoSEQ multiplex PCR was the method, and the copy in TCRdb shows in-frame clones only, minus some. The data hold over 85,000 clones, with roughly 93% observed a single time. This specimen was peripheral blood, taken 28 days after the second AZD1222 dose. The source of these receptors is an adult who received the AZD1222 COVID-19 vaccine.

In DNA, the CDR3 is TGTGCCAGCAGCTCTACAGGGGGCGCGACTGAAGCTTTCTTT. Its translation: CASSSTGGATEAFF. The chain employs TRBV7-2 and TRBJ1-1; 9 nucleotides align to TRBD1. The CDR3 runs to 14 residues. Germline V gene lookup returns CDR1 SGHTA and CDR2 FQGNSA. The trim removed 4 bases at V and 5 bases at J, leaving 5 bases unmatched.

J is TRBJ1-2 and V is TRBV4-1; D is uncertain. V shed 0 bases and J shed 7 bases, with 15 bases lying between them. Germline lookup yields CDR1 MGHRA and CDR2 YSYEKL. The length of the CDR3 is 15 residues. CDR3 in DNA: TGCGCCAGCAGCCAAGAAATGCCCCCCCAATCTGGCTACACCTTC. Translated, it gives CASSQEMPPQSGYTF.

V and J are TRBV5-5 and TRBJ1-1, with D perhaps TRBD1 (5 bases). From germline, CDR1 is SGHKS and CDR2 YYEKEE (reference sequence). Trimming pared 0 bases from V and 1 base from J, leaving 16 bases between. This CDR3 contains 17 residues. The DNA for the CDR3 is TGTGCCAGCAGCTTGGGTGGCCGGTCAACAGGGAACACTGAAGCTTTCTTT. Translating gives CASSLGGRSTGNTEAFF.

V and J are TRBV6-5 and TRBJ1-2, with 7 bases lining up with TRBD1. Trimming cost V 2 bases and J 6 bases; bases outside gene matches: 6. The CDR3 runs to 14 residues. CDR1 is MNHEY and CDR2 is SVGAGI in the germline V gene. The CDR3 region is CASSYVTGRDGYTF. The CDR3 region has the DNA TGTGCCAGCAGTTACGTGACAGGGAGGGATGGCTACACCTTC.

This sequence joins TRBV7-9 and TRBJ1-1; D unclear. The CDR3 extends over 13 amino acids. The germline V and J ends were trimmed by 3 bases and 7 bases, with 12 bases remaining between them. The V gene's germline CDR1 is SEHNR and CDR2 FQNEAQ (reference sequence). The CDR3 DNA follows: TGTGCCAGCAGCTTTATGGGTACTAATGAAGCTTTCTTT. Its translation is CASSFMGTNEAFF. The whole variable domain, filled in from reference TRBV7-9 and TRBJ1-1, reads DTGVSQNPRHKITKRGQNVTFRCDPISEHNRLYWYRQTLGQGPEFLTYFQNEAQLEKSRLLSDRFSAERPKGSFSTLEIQRTEQGDSAMYLCASSFMGTNEAFFGQGTRLTVV.

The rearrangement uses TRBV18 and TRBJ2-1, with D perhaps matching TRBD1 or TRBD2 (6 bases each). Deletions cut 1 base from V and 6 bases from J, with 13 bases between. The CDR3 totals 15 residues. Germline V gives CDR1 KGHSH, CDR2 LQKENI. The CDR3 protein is CASSPLKQGGNEQFF. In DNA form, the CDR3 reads TGTGCCAGCTCACCACTTAAACAGGGAGGCAATGAGCAGTTCTTC.

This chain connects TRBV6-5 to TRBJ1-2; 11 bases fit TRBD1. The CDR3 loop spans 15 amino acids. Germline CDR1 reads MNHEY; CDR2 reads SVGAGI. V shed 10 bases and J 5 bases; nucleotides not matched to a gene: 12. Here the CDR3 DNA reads TGTGCCACCTTCCGGGACAGGGGGAGATTATATGGCTACACCTTC. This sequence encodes CATFRDRGRLYGYTF.

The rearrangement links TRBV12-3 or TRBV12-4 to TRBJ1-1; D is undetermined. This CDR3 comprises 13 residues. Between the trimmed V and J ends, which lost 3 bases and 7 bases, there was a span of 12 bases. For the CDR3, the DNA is TGTGCCAGCAGTTTCGCTACGAGCTTTGAAGCTTTCTTT. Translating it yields CASSFATSFEAFF.

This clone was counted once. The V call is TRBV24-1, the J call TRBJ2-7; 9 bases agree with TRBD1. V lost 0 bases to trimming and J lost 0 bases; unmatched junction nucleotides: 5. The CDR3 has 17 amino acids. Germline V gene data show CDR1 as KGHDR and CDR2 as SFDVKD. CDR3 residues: CATSDLPRQGDSYEQYF. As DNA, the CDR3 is TGTGCCACCAGTGATTTGCCCAGACAGGGGGACTCCTACGAGCAGTACTTC.

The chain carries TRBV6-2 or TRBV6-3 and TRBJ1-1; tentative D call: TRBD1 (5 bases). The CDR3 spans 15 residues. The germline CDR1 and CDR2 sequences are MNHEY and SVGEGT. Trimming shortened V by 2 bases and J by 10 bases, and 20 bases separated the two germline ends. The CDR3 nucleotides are TGTGCCAGCAGTTACGCCCGACAGATCCTCCGGGGAGCTTTCTTT. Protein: CASSYARQILRGAFF.

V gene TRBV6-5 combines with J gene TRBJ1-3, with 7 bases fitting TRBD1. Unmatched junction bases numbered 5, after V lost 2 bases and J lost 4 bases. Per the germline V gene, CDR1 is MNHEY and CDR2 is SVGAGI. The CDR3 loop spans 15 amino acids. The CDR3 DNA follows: TGTGCCAGCAGTTACGACAGGGTTTCGGGAAACACCATATATTTT. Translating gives CASSYDRVSGNTIYF.

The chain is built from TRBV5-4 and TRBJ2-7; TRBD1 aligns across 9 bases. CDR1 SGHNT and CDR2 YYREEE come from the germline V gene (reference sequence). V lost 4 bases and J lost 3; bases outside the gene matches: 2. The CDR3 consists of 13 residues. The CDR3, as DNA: TGTGCCAGCAGCATGGGACAGGGCTACGAGCAGTACTTC. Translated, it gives CASSMGQGYEQYF.

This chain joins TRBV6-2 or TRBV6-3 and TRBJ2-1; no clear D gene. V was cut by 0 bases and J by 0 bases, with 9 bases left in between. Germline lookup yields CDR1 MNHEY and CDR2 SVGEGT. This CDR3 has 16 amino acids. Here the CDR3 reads CASSYSSLNSYNEQFF. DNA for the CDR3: TGTGCCAGCAGTTACTCGTCTCTAAACTCCTACAATGAGCAGTTCTTC.

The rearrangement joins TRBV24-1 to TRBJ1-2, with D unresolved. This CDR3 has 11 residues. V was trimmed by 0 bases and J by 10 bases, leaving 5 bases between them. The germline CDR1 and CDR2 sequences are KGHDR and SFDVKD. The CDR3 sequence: CATSDLPAYTF. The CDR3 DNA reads TGTGCCACCAGTGATTTGCCGGCCTACACCTTC.

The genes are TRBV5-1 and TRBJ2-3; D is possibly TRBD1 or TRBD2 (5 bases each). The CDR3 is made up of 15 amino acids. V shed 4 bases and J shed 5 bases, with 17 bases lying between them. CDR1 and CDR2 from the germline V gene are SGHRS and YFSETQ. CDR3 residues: CASSMGRGWGDTQYF. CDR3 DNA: TGCGCCAGCAGCATGGGACGAGGCTGGGGAGATACGCAGTATTTT.

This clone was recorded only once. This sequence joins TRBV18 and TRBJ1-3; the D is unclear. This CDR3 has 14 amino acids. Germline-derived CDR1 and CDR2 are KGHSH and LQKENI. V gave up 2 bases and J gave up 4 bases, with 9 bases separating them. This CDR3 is CASSPSGRGNTIYF. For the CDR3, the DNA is TGTGCCAGCTCACCATCGGGGAGAGGAAACACCATATATTTT.